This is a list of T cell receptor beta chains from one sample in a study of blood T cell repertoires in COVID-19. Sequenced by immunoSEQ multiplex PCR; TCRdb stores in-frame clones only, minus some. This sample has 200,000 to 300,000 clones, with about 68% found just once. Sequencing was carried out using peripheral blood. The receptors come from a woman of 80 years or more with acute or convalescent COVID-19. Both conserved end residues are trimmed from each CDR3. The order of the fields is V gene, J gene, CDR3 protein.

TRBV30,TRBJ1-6,ACARGYNSPLH
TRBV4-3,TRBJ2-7,ASSQDWGDRGSQY
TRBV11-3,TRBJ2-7,ASSRGGLAGAYEQY
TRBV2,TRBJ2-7,ASSTSYEQY
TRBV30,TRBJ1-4,AWSGGTGVPEKLF
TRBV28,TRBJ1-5,ASSFGQGVQPQH
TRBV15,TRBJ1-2,ATSRDPGQGGYGYT
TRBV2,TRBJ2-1,ASRLAGGGEF
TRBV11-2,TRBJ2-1,ASSLASGTNEQF
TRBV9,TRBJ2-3,ASSVGPSGASWGTDTQY
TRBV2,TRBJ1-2,ASSEADSWGGYT
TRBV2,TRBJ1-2,ASRSQPISGGNYGYT
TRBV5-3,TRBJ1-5,ARSPRQGFRVQPQH
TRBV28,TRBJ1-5,ASSLKGTSSGRHQPQH
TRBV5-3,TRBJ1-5,ARSPTAELDREFRRNQPQH
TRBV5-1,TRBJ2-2,ASSLASGKTGELF
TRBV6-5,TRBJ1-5,ASSLDVRGQPQH
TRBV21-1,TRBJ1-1,ASSKSGQTNTEAF
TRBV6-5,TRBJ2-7,ASSYSGDRDYEQY
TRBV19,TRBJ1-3,ASSGYSGNTIY
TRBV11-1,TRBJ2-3,ASSPLRGRSQY
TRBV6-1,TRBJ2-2,ASSERAGRTGELF
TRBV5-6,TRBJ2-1,ASSLGLAEHNEQF
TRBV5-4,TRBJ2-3,ASSSPGSDTQY
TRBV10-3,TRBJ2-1,AIRNSGGPATYYNEQF
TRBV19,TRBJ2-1,ASSYRNEQF